One sample yielded the 9 T cell receptor beta chains listed below, sequenced in a study of blood T cell repertoires in COVID-19. Libraries were prepared by immunoSEQ multiplex PCR; TCRdb keeps only in-frame clonotypes and omits some of them. The repertoire holds over 50,000 clones, with roughly nine tenths as singletons. The sequenced material came from peripheral blood. The receptors originated from a woman in her fifties or sixties with active or convalescent COVID-19.

The V gene is TRBV3-1 (or the pseudogene TRBV3-2), the J gene TRBJ2-1, with D hard to call. The CDR3 sequence is 15 residues long. V lost 0 bases, J lost 2 bases, and 8 bases lay in between. CDR1 is LGHDT and CDR2 is YNNKEL in the germline V gene (reference sequence). The CDR3 sequence is CASSQDTLAYNEQFF. Written as DNA, the CDR3 is TGTGCCAGCAGCCAAGACACGCTAGCCTACAATGAGCAGTTCTTC.

V and J are TRBV28 and TRBJ2-3; TRBD2 agrees at 8 bases. Germline lookup yields CDR1 MDHEN and CDR2 SYDVKM. The CDR3 contains 15 residues. J was trimmed by 3 bases and V by 6 bases; bases with no gene match: 8. The CDR3 loop reads CASRPSGRGTDTQYF. The CDR3 DNA reads TGTGCCAGCAGACCCAGCGGGAGAGGGACAGATACGCAGTATTTT.

The chain uses TRBV13 and TRBJ2-2; 11 nucleotides agree with TRBD2. The germline V gene has CDR1 PRHDT and CDR2 FYEKMQ (reference sequence). Trimming at V came to 2 bases and at J to 2 bases, leaving 10 bases not matched to a gene. CDR3 length equals 19 residues. The CDR3 reads CASSLSLGLAGYNTGELFF. The CDR3 DNA is TGTGCCAGCAGCTTATCCCTAGGACTAGCGGGTTATAACACCGGGGAGCTGTTTTTT.

The chain recombines TRBV9 with TRBJ2-2; TRBD2 aligns across 10 bases. Looked up from germline, CDR1 is SGDLS and CDR2 is YYNGEE. J was trimmed by 4 bases and V by 3 bases; bases with no gene match: 6. CDR3 length: 16 residues. CDR3 sequence: CASSESSGGITGELFF. The CDR3 DNA reads TGTGCCAGCAGCGAAAGTAGCGGGGGGATCACCGGGGAGCTGTTTTTT.

V usage is TRBV5-1 and J usage is TRBJ1-4; no reliable D call. The CDR3 loop spans 13 amino acids. V lost 0 bases and J 7 bases, leaving 7 bases between the germline ends. Per germline, CDR1 SGHRS and CDR2 YFSETQ. CDR3 sequence (DNA): TGCGCCAGCAGCTTGGAAAAGAGTGAAAAACTGTTTTTT. Amino acids: CASSLEKSEKLFF. The whole variable domain, filled in from reference TRBV5-1 and TRBJ1-4, reads KAGVTQTPRYLIKTRGQQVTLSCSPISGHRSVSWYQQTPGQGLQFLFEYFSETQRNKGNFPGRFSGRQFSNSRSEMNVSTLELGDSALYLCASSLEKSEKLFFGSGTQLSVL.

The rearrangement uses TRBV2 and TRBJ2-3; possibly TRBD2 for D (6 bases). Between the trimmed V and J ends, which lost 6 bases and 0 bases, there was a span of 13 bases. The CDR3 contains 15 residues. Per the germline V gene, CDR1 is SNHLY and CDR2 is FYNNEI. The CDR3 loop reads CASRAYGGSTDTQYF. CDR3 sequence (DNA): TGTGCCAGCAGAGCTTACGGAGGGAGCACAGATACGCAGTATTTT.

V and J are TRBV9 and TRBJ1-5; D remains unclear. The CDR3 sequence is 15 residues long. The V and J ends lost 0 bases and 4 bases respectively, with 11 bases between them. Germline CDR1 SGDLS, CDR2 YYNGEE. The CDR3: CASSVAPGRNQPQHF. The DNA for the CDR3 is TGTGCCAGCAGCGTAGCCCCTGGTCGGAATCAGCCCCAGCATTTT.

The rearrangement uses TRBV2 and TRBJ2-7, with a weak D call TRBD2 (5 bases). The length of the CDR3 is 13 residues. Looked up from germline, CDR1 is SNHLY and CDR2 is FYNNEI. V gave up 8 bases and J gave up 2 bases, with 13 bases separating them. CDR3 nucleotides: TGTGCCAGCCTTTATGGAGGTACCTACGAGCAGTACTTC. This sequence encodes CASLYGGTYEQYF. Full variable domain (rest looked up from reference TRBV2 and TRBJ2-7): EPEVTQTPSHQVTQMGQEVILRCVPISNHLYFYWYRQILGQKVEFLVSFYNNEISEKSEIFDDQFSVERPDGSNFTLKIRSTKLEDSAMYFCASLYGGTYEQYFGPGTRLTVT.

CDR3: CASSQGQGGKPQHF. In DNA form, the CDR3 reads TGTGCCAGCAGCCAAGGACAGGGCGGTAAGCCCCAGCATTTT. The chain is built from TRBV3-1 (or the pseudogene TRBV3-2) and TRBJ1-5; 7 nucleotides line up with TRBD1. The CDR3 loop spans 14 amino acids. V gave up 1 base and J gave up 8 bases; unmatched junction bases: 5. The germline gives CDR1 LGHDT, CDR2 YNNKEL (reference sequence).